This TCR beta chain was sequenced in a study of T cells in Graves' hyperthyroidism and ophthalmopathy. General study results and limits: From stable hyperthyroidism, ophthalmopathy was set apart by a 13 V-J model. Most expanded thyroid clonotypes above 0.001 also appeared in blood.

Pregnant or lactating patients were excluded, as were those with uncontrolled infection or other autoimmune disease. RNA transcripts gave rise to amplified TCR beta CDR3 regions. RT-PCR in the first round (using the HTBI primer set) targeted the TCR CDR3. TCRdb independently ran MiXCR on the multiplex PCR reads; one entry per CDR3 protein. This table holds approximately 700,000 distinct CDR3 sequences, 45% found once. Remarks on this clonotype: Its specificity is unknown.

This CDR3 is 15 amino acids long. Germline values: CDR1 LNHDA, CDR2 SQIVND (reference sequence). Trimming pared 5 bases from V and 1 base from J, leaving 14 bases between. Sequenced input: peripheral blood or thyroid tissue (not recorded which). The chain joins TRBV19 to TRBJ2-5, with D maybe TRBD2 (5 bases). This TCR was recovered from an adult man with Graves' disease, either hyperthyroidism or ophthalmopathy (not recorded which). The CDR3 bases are TGTGCCAGTAGTCCCTCGCGGGTCTTCCAAGAGACCCAGTACTTC. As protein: CASSPSRVFQETQYF.